This T cell receptor beta chain was sequenced in a study of neurological immune-mediated disorders. Study summary: Of around 35 multiple sclerosis patients, some 31 were relapsing-remitting and 3 secondary progressive.

5'RACE generated cDNA with 10-nucleotide random UMIs. TCRdb called the 5' RACE reads again in MiXCR, with one record for every CDR3 protein. Among 90,000 to 100,000 distinct CDR3 sequences, roughly 4% were seen once, and the ten largest hold roughly 6%. Study results and limitations: Private repertoires in all groups were suggested, as expanded clones shared no CDR3 amino acid sequences across subjects. HTLV-1-associated myelopathy showed the most TCR clonal expansion; multiple sclerosis the least, below healthy controls.

This clonotype has at least ten counts. Its antigen remains unknown. The CDR3 spans 14 residues. V lost 3 bases and J lost 4; bases outside the gene matches: 2. Germline CDR1 is MNHEY and CDR2 is SVGAGI. Sequencing was performed on PBMCs. The TCR originated in a woman aged 18-29 years with multiple sclerosis. This chain connects TRBV6-5 to TRBJ1-2, with 10 bases identical to TRBD1. This CDR3 reads CASSYRDRGYGYTF. The DNA for the CDR3 is TGTGCCAGCAGTTATAGGGACAGGGGCTATGGCTACACCTTC.